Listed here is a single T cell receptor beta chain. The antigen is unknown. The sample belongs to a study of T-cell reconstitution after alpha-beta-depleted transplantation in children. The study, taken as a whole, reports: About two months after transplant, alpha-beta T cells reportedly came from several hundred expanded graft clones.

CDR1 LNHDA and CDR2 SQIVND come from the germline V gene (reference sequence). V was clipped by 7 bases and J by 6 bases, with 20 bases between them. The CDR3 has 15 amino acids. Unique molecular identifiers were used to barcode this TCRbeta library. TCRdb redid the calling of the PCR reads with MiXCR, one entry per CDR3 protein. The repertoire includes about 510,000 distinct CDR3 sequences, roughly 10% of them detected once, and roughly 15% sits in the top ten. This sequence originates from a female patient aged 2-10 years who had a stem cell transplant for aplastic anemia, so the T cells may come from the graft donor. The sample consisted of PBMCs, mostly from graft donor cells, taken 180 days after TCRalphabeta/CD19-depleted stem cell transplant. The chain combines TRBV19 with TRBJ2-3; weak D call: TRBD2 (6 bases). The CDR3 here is CASNPGVAASDTQYF. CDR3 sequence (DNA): TGTGCCAGTAACCCTGGCGTAGCGGCATCGGATACGCAGTATTTT.